One and the same sample provided the 11 T cell receptor beta chains below, sequenced in a study of T cell responses to AZD1222 COVID-19 vaccine. Data came from immunoSEQ multiplex PCR; TCRdb stores just in-frame clones and leaves some out. Of 190,000 or so clones in the sample, approximately 90% are singletons; the top ten hold approximately 26%. The input for sequencing was peripheral blood, taken 28 days after the second AZD1222 dose. The receptors were sampled from an adult who received the AZD1222 COVID-19 vaccine.

V and J are TRBV24-1 and TRBJ1-4, with 9 bases aligning to TRBD1. Germline lookup yields CDR1 KGHDR and CDR2 SFDVKD. The CDR3 contains 16 residues. Trimming cost V 3 bases and J 1 base; bases outside gene matches: 2. This chain's CDR3 is CATSDGGQGTNEKLFF. CDR3 DNA sequence: TGTGCCACCAGTGATGGGGGACAGGGAACTAATGAAAAACTGTTTTTT.

The CDR3 DNA follows: TGCGCCAGCAGCTTGGCCCTCGGGATGTGGACAGGGAGGGACAATGAGCAGTTCTTC. Translating gives CASSLALGMWTGRDNEQFF. V is TRBV5-1 and J is TRBJ2-1, with D maybe TRBD1 (8 bases). V was trimmed by 0 bases and J by 5 bases, leaving 24 bases between them. The CDR3 spans 19 residues. Germline CDR1 and CDR2: SGHRS and YFSETQ.

The chain is built from TRBV27 and TRBJ2-5; D unclear. V was cut by 0 bases and J by 4 bases, with 6 bases left in between. The CDR3 extends over 13 amino acids. CDR1 is MNHEY, CDR2 SMNVEV, per germline (reference sequence). CDR3 DNA sequence: TGTGCCAGCAGTTTATCGGGTCCAGAGACCCAGTACTTC. It specifies CASSLSGPETQYF.

J is TRBJ1-4 and V is TRBV28; a possible D gene is TRBD1 (6 bases). Germline V gene data show CDR1 as MDHEN and CDR2 as SYDVKM. Trimming removed 5 bases from V and 4 bases from J, with 17 bases in between. This CDR3 spans 16 amino acids. The CDR3 protein is CASSVLKQGFNEKLFF. The CDR3 nucleotides read TGTGCCAGCAGTGTCCTCAAACAGGGATTTAATGAAAAACTGTTTTTT.

The rearrangement uses TRBV6-4 and TRBJ2-1; 8 nucleotides align to TRBD1. Per germline, CDR1 MRHNA and CDR2 SNTAGT. After removal of 4 bases from V and 9 bases from J, the junction contained 8 bases not matched to a gene. The CDR3 runs 14 residues. CDR3: CASSAQGAGGEQFF. The CDR3 bases are TGTGCCAGCAGTGCTCAGGGGGCGGGCGGTGAGCAGTTCTTC.

The J gene is TRBJ2-5, the V gene TRBV7-2; D remains ambiguous. V gave up 1 base and J gave up 3 bases, with 9 bases separating them. The CDR3 is 14 residues long. Germline V lookup: CDR1 SGHTA, CDR2 FQGNSA. CDR3 sequence (DNA): TGTGCCAGCAGCTTAGTTTGGCAGAAAGAGACCCAGTACTTC. This encodes CASSLVWQKETQYF.

As to this clone: The same CDR3 also results from other DNA sequences found in this sample. The genes are TRBV18 and TRBJ2-5; no reliable D call. Per germline, CDR1 KGHSH and CDR2 LQKENI. The CDR3 contains 14 residues. Trimming removed 0 bases from V and 4 bases from J, with 9 bases in between. CDR3 residues: CASSPPSGGETQYF. CDR3 DNA: TGTGCCAGCTCACCACCGTCGGGCGGAGAGACCCAGTACTTC.

This chain joins TRBV21-1 and TRBJ1-5; TRBD1, as called in the table, went unchecked against the DNA. TRBV21-1 counts as a pseudogene. CDR3 length equals 14 residues. The CDR3 loop is CASTQGPGGQPQHF. The DNA of the CDR3 is TGTGCCAGCACCCAGGGGCCGGGTGGTCAGCCCCAGCATTTT.

DNA of the CDR3: TGCGCCAGCAGTGACCCGGGACAGGGGGCATTGGCCAAAAACATTCAGTACTTC. This gives the protein CASSDPGQGALAKNIQYF. This sequence joins TRBV10-2 and TRBJ2-4, with 12 bases that match TRBD1. The CDR3 spans 18 residues. The germline gives CDR1 WSHSY, CDR2 SAAADI. V dropped 3 bases and J dropped 1; count of bases not matched to a gene: 7.

The chain combines TRBV7-9 with TRBJ2-1; TRBD2 agrees at 10 bases. Trimming at V came to 5 bases and at J to 7 bases, leaving 8 bases not matched to a gene. This CDR3 contains 15 residues. Per the germline V gene, CDR1 is SEHNR and CDR2 is FQNEAQ (reference sequence). The CDR3 bases are TGTGCCAGCAGCCCCCGGGCTAGCGGGAGTAATGAGCAGTTCTTC. This gives the protein CASSPRASGSNEQFF. Supplemented by reference TRBV7-9 and TRBJ2-1, the full variable domain reads DTGVSQNPRHKITKRGQNVTFRCDPISEHNRLYWYRQTLGQGPEFLTYFQNEAQLEKSRLLSDRFSAERPKGSFSTLEIQRTEQGDSAMYLCASSPRASGSNEQFFGPGTRLTVL.

V gene TRBV19 combines with J gene TRBJ2-1; 7 bases align to TRBD2. The CDR3 consists of 15 residues. CDR1 and CDR2 from the germline V gene are LNHDA and SQIVND (reference sequence). J was trimmed by 9 bases and V by 0 bases; bases with no gene match: 8. CDR3 sequence reads: CASSIDGVLALEQFF. DNA for the CDR3: TGTGCCAGTAGTATAGATGGGGTACTAGCGCTTGAGCAGTTCTTC.